This T cell receptor beta chain comes out of a study of cytomegalovirus exposure and HLA in healthy donors. Findings and caveats of the study: The tendency of first-cohort TCR clusters to co-occur in the 120 or so validation repertoires was the finding of a later analysis. Most TCR sequences were seen very rarely across donors, but some public TCRs occurred in many.

Comment on this clone: Its antigen remains unknown.

The CDR3 has 13 amino acids. Looked up from germline, CDR1 is SQVTM and CDR2 is ANQGSEA. V was pared by 3 bases and J by 7 bases, with 6 bases of the junction left unmatched. Clones were sequenced by immunoSEQ multiplex PCR, and TCRdb holds only the in-frame ones, with some missing. The sample contains over 110,000 clones, around 87% of which appear only once. This TCR came from a man between 18 and 35 years old in good health and CMV-seropositive. The sample was PBMCs. The rearrangement joins TRBV29-1 to TRBJ1-1; 9 bases are shared with TRBD1. In DNA, the CDR3 is TGCAGCGTTGACATCCCGGGACAGGGTGAAGCTTTCTTT. Protein: CSVDIPGQGEAFF.